The 28 T cell receptor beta chains listed next were all sequenced from one sample in a study of B cell selection in AIRE deficiency. Regulatory T cells were sorted as CD4+CD25hiCD127low/negative cells. Generated by immunoSEQ multiplex PCR, the TCRdb table keeps only in-frame clones and is missing some. The sample lists 20,000 to 25,000 clones, 85% to 95% occurring once. The sample was Tregs sorted from PBMCs. The receptors derive from a human donor with AIRE deficiency.

The chain couples TRBV27 to TRBJ1-2; TRBD1 aligns across 9 bases. Germline CDR1 and CDR2: MNHEY and SMNVEV (reference sequence). There are 15 residues in the CDR3. V lost 6 bases to trimming and J lost 7 bases; unmatched junction nucleotides: 12. The DNA of the CDR3 is TGTGCCAGCAGCCTCTTTCCGGGACAGGGTTCTGGCTACACCTTC. Translating gives CASSLFPGQGSGYTF.

J is TRBJ1-4 and V is TRBV25-1; weak D call: TRBD1 (6 bases). CDR1 and CDR2 (germline): MGHDK, SYGVNS. The CDR3 loop spans 15 amino acids. With 6 bases removed from V and 5 bases from J, the gap between germline ends came to 16 bases. This CDR3 reads CASRTQGGRNEKLFF. CDR3 nucleotide sequence: TGTGCCAGCAGAACACAGGGAGGTCGGAATGAAAAACTGTTTTTT.

The chain joins TRBV4-2 to TRBJ2-7; a possible D gene is TRBD2 (6 bases). Deletions cut 2 bases from V and 0 bases from J, with 8 bases between. The CDR3 has 14 amino acids. Looked up from germline, CDR1 is LGHNA and CDR2 is YNFKEQ. The CDR3 nucleotides read TGTGCCAGCAGCCAAAGGGACTTCTCCTACGAGCAGTACTTC. It yields the protein CASSQRDFSYEQYF.

The chain uses TRBV28 and TRBJ2-3, with 10 bases lining up with TRBD2. V was clipped by 5 bases and J by 2 bases; unmatched bases: 7. The CDR3 contains 16 residues. CDR1 and CDR2 from the germline V gene are MDHEN and SYDVKM. CDR3 coding DNA: TGTGCCAGCAGTCCCTGGACTAGCGGTAACACAGATACGCAGTATTTT. This encodes CASSPWTSGNTDTQYF.

The rearrangement uses TRBV11-1 and TRBJ2-1, with D possibly TRBD2 on 5 matching bases. Germline lookup yields CDR1 SGHAT and CDR2 FQDESV (reference sequence). Deletions cut 5 bases from V and 6 bases from J, with 5 bases between. The CDR3 contains 11 residues. In DNA form, the CDR3 reads TGTGCCAGCAGCGAGGGCAATGAGCAGTTCTTC. It codes for CASSEGNEQFF.

This chain connects TRBV10-3 to TRBJ2-1; 9 nucleotides line up with TRBD2. The CDR3 length is 17 residues. In germline, CDR1 is ENHRY, CDR2 SYGVKD. V was clipped by 6 bases and J by 5 bases; unmatched bases: 14. CDR3 nucleotide sequence: TGTGCCATCAGCAGATTCCTTGCTAGCGGGGATGACAATGAGCAGTTCTTC. Its translation: CAISRFLASGDDNEQFF.

V is TRBV5-6 and J is TRBJ1-5; a possible D gene is TRBD1 (5 bases). Deletions cut 0 bases from V and 5 bases from J, with 6 bases between. The CDR3 runs 13 residues. CDR1 and CDR2 from the germline V gene are SGHDT and YYEEEE. The CDR3 reads CASSLGGYQPQHF. In DNA, the CDR3 is TGTGCCAGCAGCTTGGGGGGGTATCAGCCCCAGCATTTT. Together with reference TRBV5-6 and TRBJ1-5, the CDR3 gives the full variable domain: DAGVTQSPTHLIKTRGQQVTLRCSPKSGHDTVSWYQQALGQGPQFIFQYYEEEERQRGNFPDRFSGHQFPNYSSELNVNALLLGDSALYLCASSLGGYQPQHFGDGTRLSIL.

This chain connects TRBV29-1 to TRBJ2-3; 11 nucleotides align to TRBD2. The germline gives CDR1 SQVTM, CDR2 ANQGSEA. The CDR3 consists of 16 residues. With 1 base clipped from V and 1 base from J, the junction kept 4 bases outside the gene matches. The CDR3 loop reads CSVEGSGRAGTDTQYF. CDR3 nucleotide sequence: TGCAGCGTTGAAGGTAGCGGGAGGGCGGGCACAGATACGCAGTATTTT.

This clone has only a few counts. The rearrangement uses TRBV9 and TRBJ1-2; perhaps TRBD1 as D (6 bases). Trimming removed 0 bases from V and 0 bases from J, with 12 bases in between. Per the germline V gene, CDR1 is SGDLS and CDR2 is YYNGEE. The CDR3 totals 16 residues. The CDR3 nucleotides are TGTGCCAGCAGCGTAGCGACAGGCCCTTCTAACTATGGCTACACCTTC. Amino acids: CASSVATGPSNYGYTF.

This sequence joins TRBV7-8 and TRBJ2-7, with 9 nucleotides matching TRBD2. J was trimmed by 0 bases and V by 5 bases; bases with no gene match: 5. Germline V CDR1 and CDR2: SGHVS, FQNEAQ. This CDR3 comprises 15 residues. The CDR3 protein is CASSPGLANSYEQYF. The CDR3 DNA is TGTGCCAGCAGCCCAGGACTAGCGAACTCCTACGAGCAGTACTTC.

The CDR3 nucleotides are TGTGCCAGCAGCCCCCACTCCCCAGAGGGTGTCGCCTCTGGGGCCAACGTCCTGACTTTC. Translating gives CASSPHSPEGVASGANVLTF. This sequence joins TRBV11-3 and TRBJ2-6, with D possibly being TRBD2 (5 bases). The length of the CDR3 is 20 residues. Germline V gene data show CDR1 as SGHNT and CDR2 as YENEEA. V lost 5 bases, J lost 0 bases, and 23 bases lay in between.

This clone turned up a few times. The J gene is TRBJ1-4, the V gene TRBV19; D is unresolved. V gave up 3 bases and J gave up 8 bases, with 13 bases separating them. This CDR3 has 14 amino acids. Germline V lookup: CDR1 LNHDA, CDR2 SQIVND (reference sequence). DNA of the CDR3: TGTGCCAGTAGTATTGTGGGGTTTAGAGAAAAACTGTTTTTT. Its protein is CASSIVGFREKLFF.

The chain recombines TRBV2 with TRBJ2-2; D remains unclear. This CDR3 contains 11 residues. Trimming shortened V by 8 bases and J by 10 bases, and 11 bases separated the two germline ends. Germline CDR1 and CDR2: SNHLY and FYNNEI. CDR3 amino acids: CASAVSKELFF. The DNA of the CDR3 is TGTGCCAGCGCCGTGTCCAAGGAGCTGTTTTTT.

This chain uses TRBV10-3 with TRBJ2-7; possible D gene TRBD2, 6 bases. V shed 3 bases and J shed 2 bases, with 14 bases lying between them. The CDR3 consists of 15 residues. CDR1 ENHRY and CDR2 SYGVKD come from the germline V gene. CDR3: CAISEAGLKTYEQYF. The CDR3 region has the DNA TGTGCCATCAGTGAAGCGGGTCTTAAGACCTACGAGCAGTACTTC.

V gene TRBV5-4 combines with J gene TRBJ1-2, with 11 bases lining up with TRBD1. The germline gives CDR1 SGHNT, CDR2 YYREEE (reference sequence). This CDR3 is 14 amino acids long. The V and J ends lost 4 bases and 5 bases, in that order; junction bases with no gene match: 4. In DNA form, the CDR3 reads TGTGCCAGCAGCGCCGGACAGGGGGCTTATGGCTACACCTTC. It specifies CASSAGQGAYGYTF.

This chain links TRBV5-1 with TRBJ2-5; TRBD2 matches 14 bases. The V segment lost 7 bases and the J segment 4 bases; nucleotides outside the gene matches: 9. The germline CDR1 and CDR2 sequences are SGHRS and YFSETQ. This CDR3 has 16 residues. The CDR3 sequence is CASSGLAGVPGETQYF. The CDR3 bases are TGCGCCAGCTCGGGACTAGCGGGAGTTCCGGGAGAGACCCAGTACTTC.

The chain employs TRBV25-1 and TRBJ2-7; no definite D call. V was cut by 1 base and J by 5 bases, with 12 bases left in between. Germline lookup yields CDR1 MGHDK and CDR2 SYGVNS. The CDR3 sequence is 14 residues long. CDR3 nucleotide sequence: TGTGCCAGCAGTGAATCCCAGTGGGGTCACGAGCAGTACTTC. Translating it yields CASSESQWGHEQYF.

V is TRBV7-2 and J is TRBJ1-1; unclear D gene. The germline gives CDR1 SGHTA, CDR2 FQGNSA. The CDR3 contains 15 residues. V shed 6 bases and J shed 6 bases, with 20 bases lying between them. CDR3 DNA: TGTGCCAGCAGGACCTACCCCGGGAGTCTTGCTGAAGCTTTCTTT. It codes for CASRTYPGSLAEAFF.

In this sample, this clone turned up once. This chain links TRBV18 with TRBJ2-5; D may be TRBD1 (5 bases). This CDR3 region has 12 residues. V was shortened by 3 bases and J by 10 bases, with 12 bases between the two germline ends. CDR1 is KGHSH, CDR2 LQKENI, per germline. CDR3 loop: CASSPDRQYQYF. The CDR3 DNA reads as TGTGCCAGCTCACCCGATCGACAGTACCAGTACTTC.

This clone has only one observation. The chain is built from TRBV27 and TRBJ1-4; 7 bases fit TRBD1. The CDR3 extends over 15 amino acids. Germline CDR1 reads MNHEY; CDR2 reads SMNVEV (reference sequence). The trim removed 4 bases at V and 4 bases at J, leaving 6 bases unmatched. Here the CDR3 DNA reads TGTGCCAGCAGTTCCCTGGACAGGTTTAATGAAAAACTGTTTTTT. It encodes CASSSLDRFNEKLFF. The complete variable domain, with remaining parts taken from reference TRBV27 and TRBJ1-4, reads EAQVTQNPRYLITVTGKKLTVTCSQNMNHEYMSWYRQDPGLGLRQIYYSMNVEVTDKGDVPEGYKVSRKEKRNFPLILESPSPNQTSLYFCASSSLDRFNEKLFFGSGTQLSVL.

The V and J genes are TRBV11-2 and TRBJ2-7, with D possibly TRBD2 on 6 matching bases. CDR1 is SGHAT, CDR2 FQNNGV, per germline. V lost 5 bases and J 9 bases, leaving 20 bases between the germline ends. The CDR3 totals 14 residues. The CDR3 region has the DNA TGTGCCAGCAGCCAGGGAGTGGGTGTGGAGGGGCAGTACTTC. It is translated as CASSQGVGVEGQYF.

The chain is built from TRBV7-3 and TRBJ1-1; D not resolved. V lost 5 bases and J lost 9, with 13 bases in between. Germline V gives CDR1 SGHTA, CDR2 FQGTGA. There are 12 residues in the CDR3. The CDR3 DNA follows: TGTGCCAGCAGCGCCCCGGGTCAAAAAGCTTTCTTT. Encoded protein: CASSAPGQKAFF.

The rearrangement uses TRBV9 and TRBJ2-3, with TRBD2 matching over 9 bases. Per the germline V gene, CDR1 is SGDLS and CDR2 is YYNGEE. The CDR3 consists of 14 residues. Trimming took 5 bases from V and 0 from J; bases not matched to a gene: 1. This CDR3 is CASRGTSSTDTQYF. CDR3 nucleotide sequence: TGTGCCAGCAGGGGGACTAGCAGCACAGATACGCAGTATTTT.

This rearrangement joins TRBV6-6 to TRBJ2-7; perhaps TRBD2 as D (6 bases). With 2 bases removed from V and 0 bases from J, the gap between germline ends came to 14 bases. The CDR3 sequence is 16 residues long. Germline V gene lookup returns CDR1 MNHNY and CDR2 SVGAGI (reference sequence). DNA for the CDR3: TGTGCCAGCAGTTACAGCCATACTAGCAACTCCTACGAGCAGTACTTC. Protein: CASSYSHTSNSYEQYF.

V is TRBV6-1 and J is TRBJ2-2; D unresolved. The CDR3 spans 14 residues. The V gene lost 9 bases and the J gene lost 4 bases, with 15 bases spanning the gap. Germline-derived CDR1 and CDR2 are MNHNS and SASEGT. In nucleotides, the CDR3 is TGTGCCAGTCAGCTCACCGGAAGCACCGGGGAGCTGTTTTTT. Its translation is CASQLTGSTGELFF.

V gene TRBV28 combines with J gene TRBJ2-7; the D is unclear. CDR1 and CDR2 from the germline V gene are MDHEN and SYDVKM. The CDR3 loop spans 11 amino acids. The V and J ends lost 6 bases and 4 bases respectively, with 7 bases between them. The CDR3 region is CASSRDYEQYF. The CDR3 DNA reads TGTGCCAGCAGCCGTGATTACGAGCAGTACTTC.

This chain connects TRBV30 to TRBJ2-5; D is undetermined. Trimming pared 3 bases from V and 1 base from J, leaving 3 bases between. The germline gives CDR1 GTSNPN, CDR2 SVGIG (reference sequence). This CDR3 contains 11 residues. This CDR3 reads CAWRVQETQYF. The DNA of the CDR3 is TGTGCCTGGAGAGTCCAAGAGACCCAGTACTTC.

J is TRBJ2-7 and V is TRBV6-5, with no clear D. The germline gives CDR1 MNHEY, CDR2 SVGAGI. V was pared by 6 bases and J by 6 bases, with 21 bases between. This CDR3 spans 15 amino acids. As DNA, the CDR3 is TGTGCCAGCAGCCGAAACAGCCTGTGGATGGGCGAGCAGTACTTC. Translating it yields CASSRNSLWMGEQYF.